This paragraph covers one T cell receptor beta chain sequence. Its antigen is still unknown. Assay used: immunoSEQ multiplex PCR; TCRdb lists only in-frame clones, some missing. The table lists 150,000 to 250,000 clones, roughly 82% of them singletons, with under 15% in the top ten. The data are from a study of cytomegalovirus exposure and HLA in healthy donors. CDR1 and CDR2 (germline): SGHRS, YFSETQ. The ends lost 3 bases at V and 9 bases at J; junction bases unmatched: 19. The CDR3 runs 18 residues. Study-wide findings and caveats: Cytomegalovirus status was reportedly diagnosed by the classifier with high specificity and sensitivity.

This receptor was identified in a woman in her twenties or thirties in good health and CMV-seropositive. The sequencing sample was made of PBMCs. The gene calls are TRBV5-1 and TRBJ2-1; 9 bases agree with TRBD1. The CDR3 sequence is CASSSKHTGGIGALEQFF. The DNA of the CDR3 is TGCGCCAGCAGCTCCAAGCACACAGGGGGCATCGGAGCACTTGAGCAGTTCTTC. Full variable domain (missing parts from reference TRBV5-1 and TRBJ2-1): KAGVTQTPRYLIKTRGQQVTLSCSPISGHRSVSWYQQTPGQGLQFLFEYFSETQRNKGNFPGRFSGRQFSNSRSEMNVSTLELGDSALYLCASSSKHTGGIGALEQFFGPGTRLTVL.